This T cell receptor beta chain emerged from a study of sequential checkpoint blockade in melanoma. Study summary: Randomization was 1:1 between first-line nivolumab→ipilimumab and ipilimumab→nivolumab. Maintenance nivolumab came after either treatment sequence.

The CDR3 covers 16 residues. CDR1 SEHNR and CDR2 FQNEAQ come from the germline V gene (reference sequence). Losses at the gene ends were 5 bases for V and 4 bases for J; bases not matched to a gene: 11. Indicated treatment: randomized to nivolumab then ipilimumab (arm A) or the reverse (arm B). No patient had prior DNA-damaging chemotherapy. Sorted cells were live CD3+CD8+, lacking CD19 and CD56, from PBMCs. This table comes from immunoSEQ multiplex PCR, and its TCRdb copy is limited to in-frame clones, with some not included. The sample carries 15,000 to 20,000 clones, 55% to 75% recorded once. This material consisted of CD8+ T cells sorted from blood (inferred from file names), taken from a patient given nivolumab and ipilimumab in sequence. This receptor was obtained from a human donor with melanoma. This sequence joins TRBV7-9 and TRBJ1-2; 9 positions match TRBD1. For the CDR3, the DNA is TGTGCCAGCAGCCCCACAGACAGGGGGTCGATCTATGGCTACACCTTC. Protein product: CASSPTDRGSIYGYTF.